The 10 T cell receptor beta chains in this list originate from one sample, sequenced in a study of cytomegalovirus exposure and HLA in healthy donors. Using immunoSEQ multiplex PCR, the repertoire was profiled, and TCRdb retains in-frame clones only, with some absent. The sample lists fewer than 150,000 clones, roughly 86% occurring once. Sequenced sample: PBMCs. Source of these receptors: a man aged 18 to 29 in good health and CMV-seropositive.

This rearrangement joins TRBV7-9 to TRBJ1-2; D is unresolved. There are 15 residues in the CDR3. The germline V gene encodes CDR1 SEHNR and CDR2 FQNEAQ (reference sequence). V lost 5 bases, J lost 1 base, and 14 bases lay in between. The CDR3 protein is CASSRAPSGNYGYTF. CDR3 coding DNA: TGTGCCAGCAGCCGAGCCCCTTCGGGTAACTATGGCTACACCTTC.

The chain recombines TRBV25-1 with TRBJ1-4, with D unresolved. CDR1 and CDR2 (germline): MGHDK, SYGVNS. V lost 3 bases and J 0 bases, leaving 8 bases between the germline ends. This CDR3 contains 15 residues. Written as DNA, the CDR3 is TGTGCCAGCAGTGACCCGAGTACAACTAATGAAAAACTGTTTTTT. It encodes CASSDPSTTNEKLFF.

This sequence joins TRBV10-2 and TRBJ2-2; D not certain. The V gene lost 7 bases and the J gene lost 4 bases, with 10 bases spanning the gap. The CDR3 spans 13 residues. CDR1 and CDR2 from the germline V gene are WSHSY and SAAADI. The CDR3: CASTPSSTGELFF. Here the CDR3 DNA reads TGCGCCAGCACGCCATCCAGCACCGGGGAGCTGTTTTTT.

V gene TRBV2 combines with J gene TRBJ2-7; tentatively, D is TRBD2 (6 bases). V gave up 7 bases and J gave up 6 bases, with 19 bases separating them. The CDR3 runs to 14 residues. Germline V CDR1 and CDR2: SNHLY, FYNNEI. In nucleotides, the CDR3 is TGTGCCAGCAAAAACACGCTTCTGGGGGGCGAGCAGTACTTC. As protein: CASKNTLLGGEQYF.

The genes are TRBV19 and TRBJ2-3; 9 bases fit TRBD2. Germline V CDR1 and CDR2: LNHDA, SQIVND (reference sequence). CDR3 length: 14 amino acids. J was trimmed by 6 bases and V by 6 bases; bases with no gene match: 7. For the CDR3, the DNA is TGTGCCAGTAGAGCGCTAGCGGGATGGGATACGCAGTATTTT. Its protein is CASRALAGWDTQYF. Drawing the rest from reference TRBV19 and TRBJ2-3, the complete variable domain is DGGITQSPKYLFRKEGQNVTLSCEQNLNHDAMYWYRQDPGQGLRLIYYSQIVNDFQKGDIAEGYSVSREKKESFPLTVTSAQKNPTAFYLCASRALAGWDTQYFGPGTRLTVL.

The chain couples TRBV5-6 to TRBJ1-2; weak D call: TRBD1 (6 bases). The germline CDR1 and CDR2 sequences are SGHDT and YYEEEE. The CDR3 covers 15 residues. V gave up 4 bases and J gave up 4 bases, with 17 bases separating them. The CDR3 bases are TGTGCCAGCAGCAGAGGGCGGGGGCAAAGCTATGGCTACACCTTC. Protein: CASSRGRGQSYGYTF. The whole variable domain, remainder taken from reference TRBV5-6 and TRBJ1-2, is DAGVTQSPTHLIKTRGQQVTLRCSPKSGHDTVSWYQQALGQGPQFIFQYYEEEERQRGNFPDRFSGHQFPNYSSELNVNALLLGDSALYLCASSRGRGQSYGYTFGSGTRLTVV.

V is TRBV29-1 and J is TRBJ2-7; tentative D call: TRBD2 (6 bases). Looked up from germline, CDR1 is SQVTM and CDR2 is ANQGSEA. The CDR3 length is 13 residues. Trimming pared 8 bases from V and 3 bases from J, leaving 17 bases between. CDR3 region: CSFRGLLDYEQYF. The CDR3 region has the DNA TGCAGCTTCCGGGGACTCTTAGACTACGAGCAGTACTTC.

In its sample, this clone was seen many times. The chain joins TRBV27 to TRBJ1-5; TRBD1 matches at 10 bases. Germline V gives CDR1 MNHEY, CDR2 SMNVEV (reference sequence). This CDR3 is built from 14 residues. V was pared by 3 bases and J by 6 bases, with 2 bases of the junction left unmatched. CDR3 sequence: CASSLGQGSQPQHF. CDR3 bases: TGTGCCAGCAGTTTGGGACAGGGGAGTCAGCCCCAGCATTTT.

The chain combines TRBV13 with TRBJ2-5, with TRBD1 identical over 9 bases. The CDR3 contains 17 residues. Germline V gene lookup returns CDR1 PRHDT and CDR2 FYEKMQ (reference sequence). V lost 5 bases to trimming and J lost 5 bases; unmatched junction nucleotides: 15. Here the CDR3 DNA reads TGTGCCAGCAGCAAAGGGAAGACAGGGGGGCATGAGGAGACCCAGTACTTC. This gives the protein CASSKGKTGGHEETQYF.

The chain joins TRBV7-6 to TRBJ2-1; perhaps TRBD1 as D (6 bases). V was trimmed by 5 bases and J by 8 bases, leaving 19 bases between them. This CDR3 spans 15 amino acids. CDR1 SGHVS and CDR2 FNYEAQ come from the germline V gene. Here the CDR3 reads CASSKRSGGLDEQFF. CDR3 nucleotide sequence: TGTGCCAGCAGCAAACGGAGTGGGGGCTTGGATGAGCAGTTCTTC.